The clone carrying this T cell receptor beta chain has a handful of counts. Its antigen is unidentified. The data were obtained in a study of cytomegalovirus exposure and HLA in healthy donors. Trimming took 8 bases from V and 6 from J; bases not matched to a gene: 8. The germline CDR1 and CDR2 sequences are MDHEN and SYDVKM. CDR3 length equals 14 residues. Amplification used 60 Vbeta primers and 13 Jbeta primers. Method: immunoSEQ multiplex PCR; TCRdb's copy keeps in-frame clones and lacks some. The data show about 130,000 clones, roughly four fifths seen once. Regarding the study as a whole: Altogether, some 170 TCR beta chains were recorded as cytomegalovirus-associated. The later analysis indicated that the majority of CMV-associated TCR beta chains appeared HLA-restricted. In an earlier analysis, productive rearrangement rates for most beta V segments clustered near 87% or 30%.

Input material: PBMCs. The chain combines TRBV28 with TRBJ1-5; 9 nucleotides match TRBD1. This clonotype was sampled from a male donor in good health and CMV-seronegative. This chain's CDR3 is CASGTGGEVQPQHF. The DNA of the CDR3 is TGTGCCAGCGGAACAGGGGGCGAAGTTCAGCCCCAGCATTTT.